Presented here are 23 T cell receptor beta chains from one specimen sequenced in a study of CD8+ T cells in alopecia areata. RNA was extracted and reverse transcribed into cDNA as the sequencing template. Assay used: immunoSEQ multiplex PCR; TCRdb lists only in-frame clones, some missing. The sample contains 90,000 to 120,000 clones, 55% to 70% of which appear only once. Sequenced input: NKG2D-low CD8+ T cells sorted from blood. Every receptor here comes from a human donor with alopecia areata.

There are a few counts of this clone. The CDR3 is CASASGGSYEQYF. In nucleotides, the CDR3 is TGCGCCAGCGCAAGCGGGGGTTCCTACGAGCAGTACTTC. The rearrangement joins TRBV4-1 to TRBJ2-7; 8 nucleotides match TRBD2. This CDR3 spans 13 amino acids. Germline V gene data show CDR1 as MGHRA and CDR2 as YSYEKL. V gave up 8 bases and J gave up 1 base; unmatched junction bases: 4.

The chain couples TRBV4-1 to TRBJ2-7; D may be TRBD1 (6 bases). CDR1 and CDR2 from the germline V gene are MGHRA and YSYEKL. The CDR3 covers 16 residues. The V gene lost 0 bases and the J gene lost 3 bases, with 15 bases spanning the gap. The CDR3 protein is CASSQDSGVSYYEQYF. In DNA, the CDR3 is TGCGCCAGCAGCCAAGATTCAGGGGTCTCCTACTACGAGCAGTACTTC.

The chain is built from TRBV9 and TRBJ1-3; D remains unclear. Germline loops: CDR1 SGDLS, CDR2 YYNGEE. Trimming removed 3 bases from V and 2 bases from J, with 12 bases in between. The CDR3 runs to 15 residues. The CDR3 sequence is CASSDQEKTGNTIYF. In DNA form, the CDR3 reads TGTGCCAGCAGCGACCAGGAAAAAACTGGAAACACCATATATTTT.

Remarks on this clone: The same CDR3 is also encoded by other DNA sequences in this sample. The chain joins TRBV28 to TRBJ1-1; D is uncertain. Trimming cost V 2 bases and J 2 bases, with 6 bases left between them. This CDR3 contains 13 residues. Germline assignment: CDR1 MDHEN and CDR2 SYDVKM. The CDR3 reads CASSLVVNTEAFF. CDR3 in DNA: TGTGCCAGCAGTTTAGTGGTCAACACTGAAGCTTTCTTT.

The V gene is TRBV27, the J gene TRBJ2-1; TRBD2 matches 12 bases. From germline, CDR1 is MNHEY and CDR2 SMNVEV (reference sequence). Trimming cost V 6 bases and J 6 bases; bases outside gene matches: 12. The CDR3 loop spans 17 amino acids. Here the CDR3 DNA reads TGTGCCAGCAGATTTGGTACAGCGGGACTAGCGGGCAATGAGCAGTTCTTC. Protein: CASRFGTAGLAGNEQFF.

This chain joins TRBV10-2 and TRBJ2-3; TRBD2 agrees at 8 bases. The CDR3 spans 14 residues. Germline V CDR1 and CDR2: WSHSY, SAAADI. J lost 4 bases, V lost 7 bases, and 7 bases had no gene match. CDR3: CASKRTSTSDTQYF. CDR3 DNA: TGCGCCAGCAAGCGGACTAGCACCTCAGATACGCAGTATTTT.

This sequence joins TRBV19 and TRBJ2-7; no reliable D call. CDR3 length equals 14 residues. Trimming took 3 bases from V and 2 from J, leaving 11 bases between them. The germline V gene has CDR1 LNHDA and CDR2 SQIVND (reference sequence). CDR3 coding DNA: TGTGCCAGTAGTATCGGAAGAGCCACCTACGAGCAGTACTTC. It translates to CASSIGRATYEQYF.

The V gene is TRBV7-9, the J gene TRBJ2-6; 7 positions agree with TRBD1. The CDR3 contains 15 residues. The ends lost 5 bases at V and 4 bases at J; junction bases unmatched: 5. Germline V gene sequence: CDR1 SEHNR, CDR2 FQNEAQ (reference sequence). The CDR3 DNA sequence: TGTGCCAGCAGCCAAACAGGGGACGGGGCCAACGTCCTGACTTTC. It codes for CASSQTGDGANVLTF.

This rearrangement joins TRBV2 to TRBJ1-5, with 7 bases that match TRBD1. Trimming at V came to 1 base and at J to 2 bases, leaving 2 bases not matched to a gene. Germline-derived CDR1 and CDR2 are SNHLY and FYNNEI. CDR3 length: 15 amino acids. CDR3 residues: CASSEEGARNQPQHF. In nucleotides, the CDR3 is TGTGCCAGCAGTGAAGAGGGGGCGCGCAATCAGCCCCAGCATTTT. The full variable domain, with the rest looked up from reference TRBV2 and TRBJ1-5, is EPEVTQTPSHQVTQMGQEVILRCVPISNHLYFYWYRQILGQKVEFLVSFYNNEISEKSEIFDDQFSVERPDGSNFTLKIRSTKLEDSAMYFCASSEEGARNQPQHFGDGTRLSIL.

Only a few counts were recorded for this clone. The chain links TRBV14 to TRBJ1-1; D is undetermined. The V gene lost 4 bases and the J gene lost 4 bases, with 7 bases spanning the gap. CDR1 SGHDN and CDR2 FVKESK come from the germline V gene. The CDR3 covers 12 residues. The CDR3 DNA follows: TGTGCCAGCAGCCGAAGTCTCACTGAAGCTTTCTTT. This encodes CASSRSLTEAFF.

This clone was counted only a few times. CDR3 nucleotides: TGTGCCAGCAGCTTAGGTCCCAGAACTAATGAAAAACTGTTTTTT. It encodes CASSLGPRTNEKLFF. The gene calls are TRBV7-9 and TRBJ1-4, with D unresolved. CDR1 is SEHNR, CDR2 FQNEAQ, per germline (reference sequence). This CDR3 comprises 15 residues. Trimming stripped 1 base from V and 1 base from J, with 7 bases between.

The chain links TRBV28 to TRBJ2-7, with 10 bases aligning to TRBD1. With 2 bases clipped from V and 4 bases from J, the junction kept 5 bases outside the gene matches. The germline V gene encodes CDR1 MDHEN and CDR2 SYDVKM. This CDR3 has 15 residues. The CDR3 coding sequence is TGTGCCAGCAGTTTAAGTGGGACAGGGGCTTACGAGCAGTACTTC. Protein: CASSLSGTGAYEQYF.

The CDR3 DNA reads TGTGCCAGCATTGGAGGGAACAATCAGCCCCAGCATTTT. The encoded protein is CASIGGNNQPQHF. This chain links TRBV2 with TRBJ1-5; D is ambiguous. The CDR3 is 13 residues long. With 7 bases removed from V and 3 bases from J, the gap between germline ends came to 10 bases. Germline values: CDR1 SNHLY, CDR2 FYNNEI.

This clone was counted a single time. The CDR3, as DNA: TGTGCTAGTGGTTTGGCCACGAGGAACACTGAAGCTTTCTTT. Amino acid sequence: CASGLATRNTEAFF. J is TRBJ1-1 and V is TRBV12-5; D not certain. CDR1 and CDR2 from the germline V gene are LGHNT and FRNRAP. There are 14 residues in the CDR3. V was clipped by 1 base and J by 1 base, with 7 bases between them.

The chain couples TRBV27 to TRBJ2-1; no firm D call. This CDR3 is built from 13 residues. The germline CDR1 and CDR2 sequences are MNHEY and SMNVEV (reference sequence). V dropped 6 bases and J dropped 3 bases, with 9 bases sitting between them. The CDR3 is CASSETDYNEQFF. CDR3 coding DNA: TGTGCCAGCAGCGAAACGGACTACAATGAGCAGTTCTTC.

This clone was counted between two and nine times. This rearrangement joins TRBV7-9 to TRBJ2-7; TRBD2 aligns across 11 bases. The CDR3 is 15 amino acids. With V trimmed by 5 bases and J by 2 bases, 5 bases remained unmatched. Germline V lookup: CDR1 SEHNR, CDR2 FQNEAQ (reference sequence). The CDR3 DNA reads TGTGCCAGCAGCACCGGGACTAGCGGCACCTACGAGCAGTACTTC. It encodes CASSTGTSGTYEQYF.

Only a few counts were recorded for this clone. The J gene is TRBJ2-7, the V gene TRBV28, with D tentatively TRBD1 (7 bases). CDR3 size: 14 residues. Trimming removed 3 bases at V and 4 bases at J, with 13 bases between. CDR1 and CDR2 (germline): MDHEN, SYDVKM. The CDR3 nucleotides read TGTGCCAGCAGTTTTGCGGGACAGATATACGAGCAGTACTTC. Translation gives CASSFAGQIYEQYF.

CDR3 sequence (DNA): TGTGCCAGCAGCTCTCGCGCAAGCTCAAATGAAAAACTGTTTTTT. It encodes CASSSRASSNEKLFF. The chain carries TRBV7-8 and TRBJ1-4; D is uncertain. The V and J ends lost 4 bases and 5 bases respectively, with 14 bases between them. The CDR3 spans 15 residues. Germline V lookup: CDR1 SGHVS, CDR2 FQNEAQ.

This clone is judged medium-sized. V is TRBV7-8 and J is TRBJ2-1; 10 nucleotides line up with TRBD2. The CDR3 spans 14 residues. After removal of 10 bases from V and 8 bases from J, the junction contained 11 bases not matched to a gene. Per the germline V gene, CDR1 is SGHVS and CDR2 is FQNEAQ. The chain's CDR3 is CATQGQREGDEQFF. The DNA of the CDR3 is TGTGCCACCCAAGGGCAGCGGGAGGGCGATGAGCAGTTCTTC.

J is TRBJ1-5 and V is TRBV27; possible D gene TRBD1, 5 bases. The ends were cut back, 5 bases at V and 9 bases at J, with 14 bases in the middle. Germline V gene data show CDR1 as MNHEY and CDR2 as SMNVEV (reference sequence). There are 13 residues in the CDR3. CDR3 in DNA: TGTGCCAGCAGTCCCGCCAGGGCCCGGCCCCAGCATTTT. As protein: CASSPARARPQHF.

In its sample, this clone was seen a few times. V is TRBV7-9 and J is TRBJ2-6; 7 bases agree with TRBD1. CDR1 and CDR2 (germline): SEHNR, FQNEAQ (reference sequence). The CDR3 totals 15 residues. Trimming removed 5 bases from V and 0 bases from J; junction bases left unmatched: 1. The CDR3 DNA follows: TGTGCCAGCAGCCGGGACAGCTCTGGGGCCAACGTCCTGACTTTC. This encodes CASSRDSSGANVLTF.

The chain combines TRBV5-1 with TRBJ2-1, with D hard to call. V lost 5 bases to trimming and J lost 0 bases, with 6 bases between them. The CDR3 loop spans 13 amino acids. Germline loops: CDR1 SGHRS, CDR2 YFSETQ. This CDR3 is CASRADSYNEQFF. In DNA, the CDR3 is TGCGCCAGCAGGGCTGACTCCTACAATGAGCAGTTCTTC.

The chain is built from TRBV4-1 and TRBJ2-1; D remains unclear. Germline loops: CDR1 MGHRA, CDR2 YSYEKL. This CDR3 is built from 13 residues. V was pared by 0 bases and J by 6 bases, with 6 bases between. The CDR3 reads CASSQEQINEQFF. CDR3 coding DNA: TGCGCCAGCAGCCAAGAACAGATCAATGAGCAGTTCTTC.